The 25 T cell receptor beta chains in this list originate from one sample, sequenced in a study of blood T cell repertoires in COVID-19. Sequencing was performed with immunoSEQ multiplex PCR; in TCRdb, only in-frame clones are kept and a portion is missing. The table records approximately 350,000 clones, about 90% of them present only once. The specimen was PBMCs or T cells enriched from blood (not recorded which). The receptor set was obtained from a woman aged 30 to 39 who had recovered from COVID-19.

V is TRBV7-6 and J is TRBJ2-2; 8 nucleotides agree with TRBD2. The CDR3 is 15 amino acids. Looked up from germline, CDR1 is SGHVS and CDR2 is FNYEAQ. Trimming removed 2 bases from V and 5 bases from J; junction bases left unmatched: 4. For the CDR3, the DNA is TGTGCCAGCAGCTTACTAACGGGAGGGACCGGGGAGCTGTTTTTT. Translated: CASSLLTGGTGELFF.

Written as DNA, the CDR3 is TGTGCCAGCAGCTACCTAGCGGGGCGGGAGACCCAGTACTTC. Translating gives CASSYLAGRETQYF. The genes are TRBV7-9 and TRBJ2-5; 9 positions agree with TRBD2. The CDR3 has 14 amino acids. CDR1 and CDR2 from the germline V gene are SEHNR and FQNEAQ (reference sequence). V lost 4 bases to trimming and J lost 5 bases; unmatched junction nucleotides: 5.

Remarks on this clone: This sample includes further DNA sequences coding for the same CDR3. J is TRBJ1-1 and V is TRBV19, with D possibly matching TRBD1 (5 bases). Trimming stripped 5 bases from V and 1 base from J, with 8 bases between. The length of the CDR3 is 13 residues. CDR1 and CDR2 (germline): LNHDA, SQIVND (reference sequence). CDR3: CASSLRENTEAFF. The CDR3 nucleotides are TGTGCCAGTAGTCTCAGGGAGAACACTGAAGCTTTCTTT.

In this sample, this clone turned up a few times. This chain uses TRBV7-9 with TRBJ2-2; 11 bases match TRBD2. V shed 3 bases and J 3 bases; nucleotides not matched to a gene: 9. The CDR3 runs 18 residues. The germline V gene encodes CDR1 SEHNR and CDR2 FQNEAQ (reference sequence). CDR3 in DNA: TGTGCCAGCAGCTTGTTTGAACCGGGACTAGCGGACACCGGGGAGCTGTTTTTT. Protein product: CASSLFEPGLADTGELFF.

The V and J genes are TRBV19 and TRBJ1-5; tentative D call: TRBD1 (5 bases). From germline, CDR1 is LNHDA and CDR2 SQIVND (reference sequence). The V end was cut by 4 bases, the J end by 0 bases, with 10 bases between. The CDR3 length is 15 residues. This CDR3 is CASSRRQNSNQPQHF. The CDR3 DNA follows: TGTGCCAGTAGTAGAAGACAGAATAGCAATCAGCCCCAGCATTTT.

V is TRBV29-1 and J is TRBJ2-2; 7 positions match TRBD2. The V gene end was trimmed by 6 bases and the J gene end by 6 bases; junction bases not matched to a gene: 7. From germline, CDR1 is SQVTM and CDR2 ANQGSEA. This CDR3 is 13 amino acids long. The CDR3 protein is CSVSRGDAGELFF. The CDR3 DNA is TGCAGCGTCTCTCGGGGGGACGCCGGGGAGCTGTTTTTT.

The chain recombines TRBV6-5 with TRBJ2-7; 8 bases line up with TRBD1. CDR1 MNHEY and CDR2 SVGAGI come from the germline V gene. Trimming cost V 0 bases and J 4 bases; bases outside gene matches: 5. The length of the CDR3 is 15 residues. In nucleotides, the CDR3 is TGTGCCAGCAGTTACTCGACTAACAGGGGGTACGAGCAGTACTTC. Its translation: CASSYSTNRGYEQYF.

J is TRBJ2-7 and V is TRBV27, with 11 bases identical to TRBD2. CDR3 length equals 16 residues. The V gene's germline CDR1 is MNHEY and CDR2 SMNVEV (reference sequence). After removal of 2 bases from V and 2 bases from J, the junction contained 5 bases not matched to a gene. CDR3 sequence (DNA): TGTGCCAGCAGTTTACCCCTAGCGGGGGGAGCCTACGAGCAGTACTTC. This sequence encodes CASSLPLAGGAYEQYF.

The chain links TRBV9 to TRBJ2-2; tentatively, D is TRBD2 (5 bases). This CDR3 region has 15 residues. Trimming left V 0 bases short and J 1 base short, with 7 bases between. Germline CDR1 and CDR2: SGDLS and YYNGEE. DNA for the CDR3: TGTGCCAGCAGCGTAGAAGGAGGGAACACCGGGGAGCTGTTTTTT. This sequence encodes CASSVEGGNTGELFF. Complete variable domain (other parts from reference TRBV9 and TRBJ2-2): DSGVTQTPKHLITATGQRVTLRCSPRSGDLSVYWYQQSLDQGLQFLIQYYNGEERAKGNILERFSAQQFPDLHSELNLSSLELGDSALYFCASSVEGGNTGELFFGEGSRLTVL.

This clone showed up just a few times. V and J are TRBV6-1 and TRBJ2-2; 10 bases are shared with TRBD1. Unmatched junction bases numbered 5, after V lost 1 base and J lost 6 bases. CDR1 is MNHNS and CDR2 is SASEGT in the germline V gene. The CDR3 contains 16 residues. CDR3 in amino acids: CASSEDRGTGAGELFF. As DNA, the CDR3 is TGTGCCAGCAGTGAAGACCGGGGGACAGGGGCCGGGGAGCTGTTTTTT.

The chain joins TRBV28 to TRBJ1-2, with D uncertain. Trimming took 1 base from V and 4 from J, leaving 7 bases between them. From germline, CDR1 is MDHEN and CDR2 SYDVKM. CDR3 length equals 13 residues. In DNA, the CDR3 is TGTGCCAGCAGTTTATACGGGAGCTATGGCTACACCTTC. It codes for CASSLYGSYGYTF.

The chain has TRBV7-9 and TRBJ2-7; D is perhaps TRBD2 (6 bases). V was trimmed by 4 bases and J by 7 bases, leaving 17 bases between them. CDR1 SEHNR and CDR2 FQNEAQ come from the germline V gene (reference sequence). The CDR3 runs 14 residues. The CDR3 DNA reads TGTGCCAGCAGCTCCAGCCTGGGGGGTGGGGAGCAGTACTTC. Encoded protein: CASSSSLGGGEQYF. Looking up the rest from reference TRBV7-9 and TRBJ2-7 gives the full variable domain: DTGVSQNPRHKITKRGQNVTFRCDPISEHNRLYWYRQTLGQGPEFLTYFQNEAQLEKSRLLSDRFSAERPKGSFSTLEIQRTEQGDSAMYLCASSSSLGGGEQYFGPGTRLTVT.

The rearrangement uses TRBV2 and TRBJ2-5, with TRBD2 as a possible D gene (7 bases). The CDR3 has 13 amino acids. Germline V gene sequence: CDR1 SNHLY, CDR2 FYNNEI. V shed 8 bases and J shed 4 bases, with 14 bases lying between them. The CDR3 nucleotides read TGTGCCAGCTTATACGCGGGGGCAGAGACCCAGTACTTC. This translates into CASLYAGAETQYF.

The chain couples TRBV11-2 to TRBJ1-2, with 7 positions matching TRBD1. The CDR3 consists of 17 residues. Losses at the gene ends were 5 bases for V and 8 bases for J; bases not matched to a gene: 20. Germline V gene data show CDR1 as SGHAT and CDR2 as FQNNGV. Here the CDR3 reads CASSHPGTELIRVGYTF. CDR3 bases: TGTGCCAGCAGCCACCCCGGGACAGAGCTCATAAGGGTGGGCTACACCTTC.

The CDR3: CASSSDLQPQHF. CDR3 DNA: TGTGCCAGCAGCTCGGACTTACAGCCCCAGCATTTT. The chain links TRBV7-2 to TRBJ1-5; D remains ambiguous. Germline values: CDR1 SGHTA, CDR2 FQGNSA. The germline V and J ends were trimmed by 4 bases and 7 bases, with 8 bases remaining between them. This CDR3 has 12 residues.

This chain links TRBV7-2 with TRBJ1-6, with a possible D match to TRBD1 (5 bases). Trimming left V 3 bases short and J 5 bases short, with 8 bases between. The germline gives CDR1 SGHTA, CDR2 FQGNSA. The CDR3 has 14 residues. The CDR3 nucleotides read TGTGCCAGCAGCTTCCGGGGGGATAATTCACCCCTCCACTTT. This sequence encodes CASSFRGDNSPLHF.

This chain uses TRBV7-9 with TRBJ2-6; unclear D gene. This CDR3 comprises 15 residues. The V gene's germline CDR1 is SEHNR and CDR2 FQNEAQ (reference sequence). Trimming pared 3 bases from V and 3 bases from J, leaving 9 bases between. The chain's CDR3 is CASSFRVYGANVLTF. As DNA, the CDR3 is TGTGCCAGCAGCTTTCGGGTCTATGGGGCCAACGTCCTGACTTTC.

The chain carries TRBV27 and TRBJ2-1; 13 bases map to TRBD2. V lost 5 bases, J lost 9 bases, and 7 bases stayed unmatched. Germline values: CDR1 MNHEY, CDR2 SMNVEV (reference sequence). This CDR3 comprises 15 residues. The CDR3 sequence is CASSTLAGGPGEQFF. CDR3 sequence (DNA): TGTGCCAGCAGTACACTAGCGGGAGGGCCGGGTGAGCAGTTCTTC.

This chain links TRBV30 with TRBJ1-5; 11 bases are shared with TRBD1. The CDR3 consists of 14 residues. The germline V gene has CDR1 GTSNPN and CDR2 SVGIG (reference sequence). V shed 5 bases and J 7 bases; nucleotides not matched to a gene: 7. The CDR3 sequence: CAWAPGQGEQPQHF. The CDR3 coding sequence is TGTGCCTGGGCCCCGGGACAGGGGGAACAGCCCCAGCATTTT.

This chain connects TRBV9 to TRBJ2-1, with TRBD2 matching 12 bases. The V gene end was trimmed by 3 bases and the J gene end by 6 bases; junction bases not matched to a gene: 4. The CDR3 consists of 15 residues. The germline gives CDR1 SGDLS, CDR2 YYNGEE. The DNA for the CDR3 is TGTGCCAGCAGCGAGGGACTAGCGGGTTCCAATGAGCAGTTCTTC. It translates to CASSEGLAGSNEQFF.

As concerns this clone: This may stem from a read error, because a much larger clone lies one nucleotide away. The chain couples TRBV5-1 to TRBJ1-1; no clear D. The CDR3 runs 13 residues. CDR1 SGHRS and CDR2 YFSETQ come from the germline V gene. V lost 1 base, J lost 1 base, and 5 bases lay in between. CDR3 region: CASSLRENTEAFF. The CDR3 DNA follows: TGCGCCAGCAGCTTGAGAGAGAACACTGAAGCTTTCTTT.

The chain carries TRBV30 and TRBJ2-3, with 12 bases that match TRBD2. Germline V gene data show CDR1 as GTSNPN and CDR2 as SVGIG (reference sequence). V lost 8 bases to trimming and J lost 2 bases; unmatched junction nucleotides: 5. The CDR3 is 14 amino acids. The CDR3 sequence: CAGRLAGVTDTQYF. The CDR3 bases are TGTGCCGGACGACTAGCGGGGGTCACAGATACGCAGTATTTT.

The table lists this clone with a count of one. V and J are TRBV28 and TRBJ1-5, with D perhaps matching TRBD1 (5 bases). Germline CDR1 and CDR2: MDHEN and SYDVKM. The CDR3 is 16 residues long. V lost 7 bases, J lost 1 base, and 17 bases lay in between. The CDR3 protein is CASINLGGGSNQPQHF. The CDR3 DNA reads TGTGCCAGCATAAATCTTGGGGGGGGAAGCAATCAGCCCCAGCATTTT. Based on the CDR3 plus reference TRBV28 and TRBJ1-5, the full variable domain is DVKVTQSSRYLVKRTGEKVFLECVQDMDHENMFWYRQDPGLGLRLIYFSYDVKMKEKGDIPEGYSVSREKKERFSLILESASTNQTSMYLCASINLGGGSNQPQHFGDGTRLSIL.

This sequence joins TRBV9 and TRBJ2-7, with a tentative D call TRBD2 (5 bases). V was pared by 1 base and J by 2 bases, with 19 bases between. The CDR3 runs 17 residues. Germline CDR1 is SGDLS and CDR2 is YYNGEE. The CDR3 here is CASSVSLDGVAPYEQYF. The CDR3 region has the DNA TGTGCCAGCAGCGTAAGCCTGGACGGGGTCGCCCCCTACGAGCAGTACTTC.

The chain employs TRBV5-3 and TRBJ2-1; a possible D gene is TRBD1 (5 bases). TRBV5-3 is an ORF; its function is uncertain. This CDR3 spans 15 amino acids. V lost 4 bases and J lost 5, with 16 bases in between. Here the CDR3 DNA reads TGTGCCAGAAGCCTGGGGCGGATGGATAACAATGAGCAGTTCTTC. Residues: CARSLGRMDNNEQFF.